The rows below give T cell receptor beta chains drawn from one sample of a study of blood T cell repertoires in COVID-19. TCRdb's copy holds only in-frame clones and misses some; the assay was immunoSEQ multiplex PCR. The table lists 150,000 to 200,000 clones, 70% to 90% of them singletons, with about 5.6% in the top ten. The sequenced sample consisted of PBMCs or T cells enriched from blood (not recorded which). These receptors were collected from a man aged 35-49 years who had recovered from COVID-19. Both conserved end residues are part of each CDR3. Fields, in order: J gene, D gene, clone size, V gene, CDR3 protein, CDR3 DNA. D genes are given only for firm matches. A row's size may be missing; if present it is once, few, many or a size class.

j_call: TRBJ2-3
d_call: TRBD2
clone_size: .
v_call: TRBV10-2
cdr3_aa: CASSEARTSGPTDTQYF
cdr3_nt: TGCGCCAGCAGTGAGGCGCGTACTAGCGGTCCCACAGATACGCAGTATTTT

j_call: TRBJ1-1
d_call: TRBD1
clone_size: .
v_call: TRBV7-3
cdr3_aa: CASSPGTVGAEAFF
cdr3_nt: TGTGCCAGCAGCCCTGGGACAGTAGGCGCTGAAGCTTTCTTT

j_call: TRBJ2-5
d_call: TRBD2
clone_size: .
v_call: TRBV4-1
cdr3_aa: CASSHSGGDQETQYF
cdr3_nt: TGCGCCAGCAGCCATAGCGGGGGGGATCAAGAGACCCAGTACTTC

j_call: TRBJ2-6
d_call: .
clone_size: .
v_call: TRBV29-1
cdr3_aa: CSVDSSGANVLTF
cdr3_nt: TGCAGCGTTGACAGCTCTGGGGCCAACGTCCTGACTTTC

j_call: TRBJ1-1
d_call: .
clone_size: .
v_call: TRBV10-3
cdr3_aa: CAIRQGSDPEAFF
cdr3_nt: TGTGCCATCAGGCAGGGTTCCGATCCTGAAGCTTTCTTT

j_call: TRBJ2-5
d_call: TRBD1
clone_size: few
v_call: TRBV5-4
cdr3_aa: CASSPRQGHSQETQYF
cdr3_nt: TGTGCCAGCAGCCCACGACAGGGCCACTCACAAGAGACCCAGTACTTC

j_call: TRBJ1-4
d_call: .
clone_size: .
v_call: TRBV5-1
cdr3_aa: CASSLAGGFGEKLFF
cdr3_nt: TGCGCCAGCAGCTTGGCCGGGGGATTCGGGGAAAAACTGTTTTTT

j_call: TRBJ1-1
d_call: .
clone_size: .
v_call: TRBV7-7
cdr3_aa: CASSPPGALNTEAFF
cdr3_nt: TGTGCCAGCAGCCCCCCAGGGGCCTTGAACACTGAAGCTTTCTTT

j_call: TRBJ2-2
d_call: .
clone_size: few
v_call: TRBV7-2
cdr3_aa: CASSNRVNGELFF
cdr3_nt: TGTGCCAGCAGTAACAGGGTTAACGGGGAGCTGTTTTTT

j_call: TRBJ2-1
d_call: .
clone_size: .
v_call: TRBV6-5
cdr3_aa: CASTRSDEQFF
cdr3_nt: TGTGCCAGCACTAGAAGCGATGAGCAGTTCTTC

j_call: TRBJ1-2
d_call: TRBD1
clone_size: .
v_call: TRBV7-8
cdr3_aa: CASSPQGVTTSANYGYTF
cdr3_nt: TGTGCCAGCAGCCCACAGGGGGTGACAACCTCAGCTAACTATGGCTACACCTTC

j_call: TRBJ2-3
d_call: TRBD2
clone_size: .
v_call: TRBV7-3
cdr3_aa: CASSLTGGQGSVTQYF
cdr3_nt: TGTGCCAGCAGCTTAACGGGAGGGCAAGGTTCGGTTACGCAGTATTTT

j_call: TRBJ1-1
d_call: .
clone_size: .
v_call: TRBV19
cdr3_aa: CASSIRGNTEAFF
cdr3_nt: TGTGCCAGTAGTATTCGGGGGAACACTGAAGCTTTCTTT

j_call: TRBJ2-5
d_call: TRBD2
clone_size: .
v_call: TRBV23-1
cdr3_aa: CASQGLAQETQYF
cdr3_nt: TGCGCCAGCCAGGGACTAGCTCAAGAGACCCAGTACTTC

j_call: TRBJ2-3
d_call: .
clone_size: .
v_call: TRBV4-1
cdr3_aa: CASSQVASGGSDTQYF
cdr3_nt: TGCGCCAGCAGCCAAGTTGCCTCTGGCGGGTCAGATACGCAGTATTTT

j_call: TRBJ1-1
d_call: .
clone_size: .
v_call: TRBV30
cdr3_aa: CAWSRGNGEAFF
cdr3_nt: TGTGCCTGGAGCCGAGGGAATGGTGAAGCTTTCTTT

j_call: TRBJ2-1
d_call: .
clone_size: .
v_call: TRBV23-1
cdr3_aa: CASSQIEDNEQFF
cdr3_nt: TGCGCCAGCAGTCAAATCGAGGACAATGAGCAGTTCTTC

j_call: TRBJ1-2
d_call: .
clone_size: .
v_call: TRBV5-6
cdr3_aa: CASSLVGRGSTF
cdr3_nt: .

j_call: TRBJ2-5
d_call: TRBD2
clone_size: .
v_call: TRBV2
cdr3_aa: CASQGLAGEETQYF
cdr3_nt: TGTGCCAGCCAGGGACTAGCGGGGGAAGAGACCCAGTACTTC

j_call: TRBJ2-3
d_call: .
clone_size: once
v_call: TRBV7-2
cdr3_aa: CASSRGAAGGKTQYF
cdr3_nt: TGTGCCAGCAGCCGGGGTGCCGCCGGGGGTAAAACGCAGTATTTT

j_call: TRBJ1-2
d_call: TRBD1
clone_size: once
v_call: TRBV3-1/TRBV3-2
cdr3_aa: CASSQDLTGGGSYTF
cdr3_nt: TGTGCCAGCAGCCAAGATCTAACAGGGGGAGGGAGCTACACCTTC

j_call: TRBJ2-3
d_call: TRBD2
clone_size: once
v_call: TRBV5-1
cdr3_aa: CASSLGSGSTDTQYF
cdr3_nt: TGCGCCAGCAGCTTGGGTAGCGGGAGCACAGATACGCAGTATTTT